These T cell receptor beta chains were read from a single sample in a study of blood T cells in healthy people across ages. TCRdb itself ran the 5' RACE reads through MiXCR, one entry per CDR3 protein. The sample contains almost 1 million distinct CDR3 sequences, roughly 47% of which appear only once. Source material: blood. These receptor sequences come from an older woman in good health. The conserved cysteine and the conserved F or W are not part of the CDR3 here.

v_gene: TRBV29-1; j_gene: TRBJ2-6; CDR3aa: SVPGGSGANVLT
v_gene: TRBV2; j_gene: TRBJ2-4; CDR3aa: ASSATSGSKNIQY
v_gene: TRBV28; j_gene: TRBJ1-6; CDR3aa: ASQQGFAPLH
v_gene: TRBV6-5; j_gene: TRBJ2-6; CDR3aa: ASSYGERGISGANVLT
v_gene: TRBV5-4; j_gene: TRBJ2-5; CDR3aa: ASSLVASSQETQY
v_gene: TRBV27; j_gene: TRBJ2-1; CDR3aa: ASSFAGTGADNEQF
v_gene: TRBV7-2; j_gene: TRBJ1-1; CDR3aa: ASSFRTGRTEAF
v_gene: TRBV6-2/TRBV6-3; j_gene: TRBJ2-4; CDR3aa: ASSYGTLSSKNIQY
v_gene: TRBV4-1; j_gene: TRBJ2-7; CDR3aa: ASSQLPGDEQY
v_gene: TRBV27; j_gene: TRBJ2-1; CDR3aa: ASRRLGGAYNEQF
v_gene: TRBV6-5; j_gene: NA; CDR3aa: ASSYSGGDGETQY
v_gene: TRBV5-1; j_gene: TRBJ1-5; CDR3aa: ASSPRRGHPPYSNQPQH
v_gene: TRBV27; j_gene: TRBJ2-7; CDR3aa: ASSPRDRLSSEQY
v_gene: TRBV19; j_gene: TRBJ1-2; CDR3aa: ASSTGFNYGYT
v_gene: TRBV19; j_gene: TRBJ1-5; CDR3aa: ASSKKRGNQPQH
v_gene: TRBV6-5; j_gene: TRBJ1-2; CDR3aa: ASSYSWGSGYT
v_gene: TRBV24-1; j_gene: TRBJ2-3; CDR3aa: ATSDSVRDTDTQY
v_gene: TRBV5-6; j_gene: TRBJ2-3; CDR3aa: ASSMPRGPLGPSTDTQY
v_gene: TRBV5-1; j_gene: TRBJ2-7; CDR3aa: ASSETTGGYEQY
v_gene: TRBV15; j_gene: TRBJ2-7; CDR3aa: ATSRDRQGTYEQY
v_gene: TRBV12-3/TRBV12-4; j_gene: TRBJ1-1; CDR3aa: ASSVVFSPEAF
v_gene: TRBV7-9; j_gene: TRBJ2-7; CDR3aa: VSSYGEAYEQY
v_gene: TRBV5-1; j_gene: TRBJ2-1; CDR3aa: ASSTGPGSSYNEQF
v_gene: TRBV25-1; j_gene: TRBJ1-6; CDR3aa: ASRGQGFSPLH
v_gene: TRBV4-2; j_gene: TRBJ2-1; CDR3aa: ASSQDNSGRMQF
v_gene: TRBV6-1; j_gene: TRBJ2-5; CDR3aa: ASTVRIQETQY
v_gene: TRBV5-1; j_gene: NA; CDR3aa: ASSLMGQTKETQY
v_gene: TRBV27; j_gene: TRBJ2-3; CDR3aa: ASSPFLGGTDTQY